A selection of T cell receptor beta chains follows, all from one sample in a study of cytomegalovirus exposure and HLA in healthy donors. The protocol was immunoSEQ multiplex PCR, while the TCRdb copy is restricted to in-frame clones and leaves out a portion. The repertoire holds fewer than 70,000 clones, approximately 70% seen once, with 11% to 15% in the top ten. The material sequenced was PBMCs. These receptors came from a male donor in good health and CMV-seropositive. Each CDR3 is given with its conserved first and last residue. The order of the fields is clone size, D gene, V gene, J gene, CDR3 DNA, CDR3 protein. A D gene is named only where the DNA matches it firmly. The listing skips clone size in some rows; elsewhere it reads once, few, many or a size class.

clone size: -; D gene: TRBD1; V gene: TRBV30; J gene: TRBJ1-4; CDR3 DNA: TGTGCCTGGAACGAGGGGGCAGCAACTAATGAAAAACTGTTTTTT; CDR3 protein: CAWNEGAATNEKLFF
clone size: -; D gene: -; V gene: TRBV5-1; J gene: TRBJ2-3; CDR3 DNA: TGCGCCAGCAGCTTGGCCGAAGCCGTAACAGATACGCAGTATTTT; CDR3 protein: CASSLAEAVTDTQYF
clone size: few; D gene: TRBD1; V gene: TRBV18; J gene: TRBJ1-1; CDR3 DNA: TGTGCCAGCTCACCCGGACAGGGCCTGAACACTGAAGCTTTCTTT; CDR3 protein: CASSPGQGLNTEAFF
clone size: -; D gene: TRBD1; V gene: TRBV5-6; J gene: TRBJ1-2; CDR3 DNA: TGTGCCAGCAGCTGGGGGACAGAGAACTATGGCTACACCTTC; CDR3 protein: CASSWGTENYGYTF
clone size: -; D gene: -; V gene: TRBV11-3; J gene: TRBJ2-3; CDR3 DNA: TGTGCCAGCAGTTACTCGCCTCCCAAAGATACGCAGTATTTT; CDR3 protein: CASSYSPPKDTQYF
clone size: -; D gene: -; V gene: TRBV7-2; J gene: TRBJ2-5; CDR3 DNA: TGTGCCAGCAGCTCCCCTTATGGCCTCCAAGAGACCCAGTACTTC; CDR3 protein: CASSSPYGLQETQYF
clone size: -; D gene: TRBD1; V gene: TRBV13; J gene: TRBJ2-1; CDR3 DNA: TGTGCCAGCAGCTCCCGGGACAGGCCGATCAATGAGCAGTTCTTC; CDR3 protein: CASSSRDRPINEQFF
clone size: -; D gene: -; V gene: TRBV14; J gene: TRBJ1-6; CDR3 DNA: TGTGCCAGCAGCCAATTGAGCTCCTATAATTCACCCCTCCACTTT; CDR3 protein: CASSQLSSYNSPLHF
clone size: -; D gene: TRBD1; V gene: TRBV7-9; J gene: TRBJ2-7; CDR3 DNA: TGTGCCAGCAGCTCCGGGCCTCAGGGGGACGAGCAGTACTTC; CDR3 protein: CASSSGPQGDEQYF
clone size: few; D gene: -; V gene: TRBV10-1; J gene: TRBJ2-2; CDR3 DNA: TGCGCCAGCAGTGAGTCGGGCATTCCCGGGGAGCTGTTTTTT; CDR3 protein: CASSESGIPGELFF
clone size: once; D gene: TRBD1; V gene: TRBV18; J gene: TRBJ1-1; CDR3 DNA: TGTGCCAGCTCATTTCGACAGGGAATGAGCCCTGAAGCTTTCTTT; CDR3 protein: CASSFRQGMSPEAFF
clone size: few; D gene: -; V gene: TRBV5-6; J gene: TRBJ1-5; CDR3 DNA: TGTGCCAGCAGCCCAGGACACGGTTCGTATAGCAATCAGCCCCAGCATTTT; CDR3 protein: CASSPGHGSYSNQPQHF
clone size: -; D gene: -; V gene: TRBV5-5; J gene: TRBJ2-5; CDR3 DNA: TGTGCCAGCAGCTTGGGAGAAGGGAGCGGTATAGAGACCCAGTACTTC; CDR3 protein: CASSLGEGSGIETQYF
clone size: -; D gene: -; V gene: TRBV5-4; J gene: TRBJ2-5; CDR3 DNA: TGTGCCAGCAGCCGTGAGGAGTCGGAGACCCAGTACTTC; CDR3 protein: CASSREESETQYF
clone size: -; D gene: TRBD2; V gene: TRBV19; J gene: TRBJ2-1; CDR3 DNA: TGTGCCAGTAGTATAGGACTAGCGGGGATCAATGAGCAGTTCTTC; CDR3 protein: CASSIGLAGINEQFF
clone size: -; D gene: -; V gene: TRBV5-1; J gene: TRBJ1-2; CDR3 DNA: TGCGCCAGCAGCTTGAACAGGGCCCTGACAGGAGAAGGTGGCTACACCTTC; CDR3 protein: CASSLNRALTGEGGYTF
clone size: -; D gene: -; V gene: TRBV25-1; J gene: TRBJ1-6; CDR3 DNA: TGTGCCAGCAGCAGGCTAGGGGGTACCGGCGAATATTCACCCCTCCACTTT; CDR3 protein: CASSRLGGTGEYSPLHF
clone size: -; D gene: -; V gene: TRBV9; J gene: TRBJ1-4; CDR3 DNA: TGTGCCAGCAGCGTAGGTCGATTAAGCGGGGATAATGAAAAACTGTTTTTT; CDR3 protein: CASSVGRLSGDNEKLFF
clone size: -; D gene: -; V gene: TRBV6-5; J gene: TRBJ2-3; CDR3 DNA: TGTGCCAGCAGTTACTCGGTGACTTCTAGCACAGATACGCAGTATTTT; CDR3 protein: CASSYSVTSSTDTQYF
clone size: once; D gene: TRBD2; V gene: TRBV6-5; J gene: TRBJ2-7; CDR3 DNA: TGTGCCAGCACCGCGGGGGTCTCCTACGAGCAGTACTTC; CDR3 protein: CASTAGVSYEQYF
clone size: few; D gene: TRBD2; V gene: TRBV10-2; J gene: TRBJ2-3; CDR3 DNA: TGCGCCAGCAGTGAGACTAGCGTCACAGATACGCAGTATTTT; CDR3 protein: CASSETSVTDTQYF
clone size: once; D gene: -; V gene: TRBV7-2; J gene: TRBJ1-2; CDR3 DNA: TGTGCCAGCAGGGCAGGGTCATACTATGGCTACACCTTC; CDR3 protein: CASRAGSYYGYTF
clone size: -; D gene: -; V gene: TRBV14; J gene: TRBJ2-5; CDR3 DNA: TGTCCCCCGCCAGGGGGGCAAGAGACCCAGTACTTC; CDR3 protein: CPPPGGQETQYF
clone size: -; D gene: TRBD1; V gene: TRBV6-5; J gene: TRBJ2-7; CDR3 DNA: TGTGCCAGCAGACAGGACAGGGGGTTGGGGGAGCAGTACTTC; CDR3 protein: CASRQDRGLGEQYF
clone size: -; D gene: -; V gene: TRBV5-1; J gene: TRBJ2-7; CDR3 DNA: TGCGCCAGCAGCTTCTATGGCGGCTACGAGCAGTACTTC; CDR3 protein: CASSFYGGYEQYF
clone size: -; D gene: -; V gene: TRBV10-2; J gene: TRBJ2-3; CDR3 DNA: TGCGCCACCAGAGACCCGGAGGCGCAGTATTTT; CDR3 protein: CATRDPEAQYF
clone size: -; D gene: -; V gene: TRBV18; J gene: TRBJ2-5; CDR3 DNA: TGTGCCAGCTCACCGGGACACCTGTTAGGGACCCAGTACTTC; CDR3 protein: CASSPGHLLGTQYF
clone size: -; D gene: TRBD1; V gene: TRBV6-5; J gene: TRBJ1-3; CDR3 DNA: TGTGCCAGCAGTCGGACAGGGAGGACTGGAAACACCATATATTTT; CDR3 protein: CASSRTGRTGNTIYF
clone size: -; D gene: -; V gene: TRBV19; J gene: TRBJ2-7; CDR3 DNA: TGTGCCAGTAGTATAAAGACTAGTTACGAGCAGTACTTC; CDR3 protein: CASSIKTSYEQYF
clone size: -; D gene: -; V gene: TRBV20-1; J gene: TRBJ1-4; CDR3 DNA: TGCAGTGCTGGAGGGCCGGGGCTGTTTTTT; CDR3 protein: CSAGGPGLFF
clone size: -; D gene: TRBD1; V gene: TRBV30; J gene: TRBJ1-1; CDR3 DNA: TGTGCCTGGAACAGTCAGGGGGCACGCACTGAAGCTTTCTTT; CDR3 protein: CAWNSQGARTEAFF
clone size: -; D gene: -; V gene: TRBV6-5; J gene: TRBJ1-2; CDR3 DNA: TGTGCCAGCAGTTACTCCGGAACTAGGGGCTACACCTTC; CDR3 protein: CASSYSGTRGYTF
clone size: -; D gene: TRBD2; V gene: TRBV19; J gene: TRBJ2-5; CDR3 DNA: TGTGCCAGTAGTATAGGTAACGTTGCGGGGGGTATCCAAGAGACCCAGTACTTC; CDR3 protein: CASSIGNVAGGIQETQYF
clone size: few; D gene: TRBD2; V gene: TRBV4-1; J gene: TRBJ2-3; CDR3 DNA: TGCGCCAGCGGTCGACTAGCGGGGGGGACAGATACGCAGTATTTT; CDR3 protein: CASGRLAGGTDTQYF
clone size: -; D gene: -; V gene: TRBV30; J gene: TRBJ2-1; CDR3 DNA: TGTGCCTGGCAGGGGTTCGGTGAGCAGTTCTTC; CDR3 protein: CAWQGFGEQFF
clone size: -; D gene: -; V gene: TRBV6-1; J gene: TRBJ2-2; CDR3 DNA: TGTGCCAGCAGTTCTTGGAACACCGGGGAGCTGTTTTTT; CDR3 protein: CASSSWNTGELFF
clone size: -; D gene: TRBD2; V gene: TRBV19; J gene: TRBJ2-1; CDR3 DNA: TGTGCCAGTAGTCAACTGGCGGGGGGACTTTCCTACAATGAGCAGTTCTTC; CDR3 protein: CASSQLAGGLSYNEQFF
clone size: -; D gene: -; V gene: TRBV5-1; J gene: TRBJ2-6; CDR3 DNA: TGCGCCAGCAGCTTGCGGGTCAGCTCCTCTGGGGCCAACGTCCTGACTTTC; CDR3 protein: CASSLRVSSSGANVLTF
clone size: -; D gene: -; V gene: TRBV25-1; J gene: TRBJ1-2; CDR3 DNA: TGTGCCAGCAGCGGCCCGTTAGGGGTCAACTATGGCTACACCTTC; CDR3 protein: CASSGPLGVNYGYTF
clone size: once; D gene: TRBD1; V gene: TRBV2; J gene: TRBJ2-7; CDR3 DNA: TGTGCCAGGGGACAGGACCCGTACGAGCAGTACTTC; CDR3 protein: CARGQDPYEQYF
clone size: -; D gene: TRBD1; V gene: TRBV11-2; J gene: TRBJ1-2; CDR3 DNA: TGTGCCAGCAGCCTCCAAGGGGACAGGGGCGATGGCTACACCTTC; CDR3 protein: CASSLQGDRGDGYTF
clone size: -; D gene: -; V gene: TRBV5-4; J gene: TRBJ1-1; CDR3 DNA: TGTGCCAGCAGCGCCTGGACGGACATGAACACTGAAGCTTTCTTT; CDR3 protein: CASSAWTDMNTEAFF
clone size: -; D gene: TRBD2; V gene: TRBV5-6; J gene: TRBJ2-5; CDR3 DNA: TGTGCCAGCAGCTCACTTCTAGCGGGGATCCAAGAGACCCAGTACTTC; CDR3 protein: CASSSLLAGIQETQYF
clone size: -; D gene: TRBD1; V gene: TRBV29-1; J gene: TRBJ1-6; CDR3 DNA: TGCAGCGTCCGGGGACAGGGGAATTCACCCCTCCACTTT; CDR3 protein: CSVRGQGNSPLHF
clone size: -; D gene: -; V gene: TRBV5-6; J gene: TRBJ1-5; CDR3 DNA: TGTGCCAGCAGCTTGTTTCAGGTCCTCGATGGGAATCAGCCCCAGCATTTT; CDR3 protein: CASSLFQVLDGNQPQHF
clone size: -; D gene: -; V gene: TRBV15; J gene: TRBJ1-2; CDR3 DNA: TGTGCCACCAGCAGCCGCTGGGGAGCTAACTATGGCTACACCTTC; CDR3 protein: CATSSRWGANYGYTF
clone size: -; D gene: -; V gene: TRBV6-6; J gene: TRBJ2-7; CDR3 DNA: TGTGCCAGCTTCCTGTCGGTAGGGAGCTCCTACGAGCAGTACTTC; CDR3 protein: CASFLSVGSSYEQYF
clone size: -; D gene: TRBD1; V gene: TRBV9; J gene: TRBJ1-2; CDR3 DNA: TGTGCCAGCAGCGCCGGACAGGGGGCGCCCAACTATGGCTACACCTTC; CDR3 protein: CASSAGQGAPNYGYTF
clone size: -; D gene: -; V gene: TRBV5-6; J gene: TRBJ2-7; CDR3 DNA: TGTGCCAGCCACTTGTCGGCCTACGAGCAGTACTTC; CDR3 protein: CASHLSAYEQYF
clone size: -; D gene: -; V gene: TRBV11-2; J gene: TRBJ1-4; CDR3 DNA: TGTGCCAGCAGCTTAGAGGGGGCGGGGGCTGCTAATGAAAAACTGTTTTTT; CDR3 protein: CASSLEGAGAANEKLFF
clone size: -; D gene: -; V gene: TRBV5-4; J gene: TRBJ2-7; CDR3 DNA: TGTGCCAGCAGCGCTGACAACTCCTACGAGCAGTACTTC; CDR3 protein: CASSADNSYEQYF
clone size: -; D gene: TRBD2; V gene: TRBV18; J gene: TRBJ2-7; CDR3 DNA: TGTGCCAGCTCACTGCGGGAGTACGAGCAGTACTTC; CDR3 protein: CASSLREYEQYF
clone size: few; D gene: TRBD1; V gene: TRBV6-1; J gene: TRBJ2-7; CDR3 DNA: TGTGCCAGCAGGGACAGGGGGCACGAGCAGTACTTC; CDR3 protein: CASRDRGHEQYF
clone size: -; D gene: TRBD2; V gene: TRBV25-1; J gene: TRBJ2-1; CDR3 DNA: TGTGCCAGCAGGGGCGGCACTAGCGGCCACAATGAGCAGTTCTTC; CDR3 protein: CASRGGTSGHNEQFF
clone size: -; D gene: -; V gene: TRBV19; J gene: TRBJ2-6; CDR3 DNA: TGTGCCAGTAGTATAGGGCTCTCTGGGGCCAACGTCCTGACTTTC; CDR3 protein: CASSIGLSGANVLTF
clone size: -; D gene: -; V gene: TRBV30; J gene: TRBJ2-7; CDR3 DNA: TGTGCCTGGAGTCGCGGTTTGGGTAACGAGCAGTACTTC; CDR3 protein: CAWSRGLGNEQYF
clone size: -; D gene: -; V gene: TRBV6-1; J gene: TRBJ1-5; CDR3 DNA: TGTGCCGGAGGGAGTGAAGTTATTAGCAATCAGCCCCAGCATTTT; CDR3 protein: CAGGSEVISNQPQHF
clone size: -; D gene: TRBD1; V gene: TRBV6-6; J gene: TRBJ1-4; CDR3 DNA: TGTGCCAGCAGTTACGGACAGGGATCGACTAATGAAAAACTGTTTTTT; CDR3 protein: CASSYGQGSTNEKLFF